These T cell receptor beta chains were read from a single sample in a study of blood T cell repertoires in COVID-19. Produced via immunoSEQ multiplex PCR; TCRdb's table is partial and in-frame only. This sample has fewer than 150,000 clones, with 88% found just once. Material: peripheral blood. The source is a man aged 50 to 59 with active or convalescent COVID-19. CDR3s include the opening cysteine and the closing phenylalanine or tryptophan. A D gene is named only where the DNA matches it firmly. Only part of the rows carry a size: once, few, many, or a class if the clone is expanded.

V	size	D	J	length	DNA	CDR3
TRBV3-1/TRBV3-2	NA	NA	TRBJ1-2	13	TGTGCCAGCAGCCAGGGGGAGGCGTATGGCTACACCTTC	CASSQGEAYGYTF
TRBV9	once	NA	TRBJ1-4	16	TGTGTCAGCAGCGTGGGAACAGGGTCTACTAATGAAAAACTGTTTTTT	CVSSVGTGSTNEKLFF
TRBV29-1	few	NA	TRBJ2-3	11	TGCAGCGTTGAAGGGCCAGATACGCAGTATTTT	CSVEGPDTQYF
TRBV24-1	NA	TRBD1	TRBJ1-5	16	TGTGCCACCAGTGACGATCCGGGACAGGGAAATCAGCCCCAGCATTTT	CATSDDPGQGNQPQHF
TRBV27	NA	NA	TRBJ2-3	14	TGTGCCAGCAGTCTCGGGTGGAGCACAGATACGCAGTATTTT	CASSLGWSTDTQYF
TRBV5-4	NA	NA	TRBJ1-5	13	TGTGCCAGCAGCTTGGAGCGGGGTTTGCCCCAGCATTTT	CASSLERGLPQHF
TRBV18	few	TRBD1	TRBJ2-7	15	TGTGCCAGCTCACCAGGGACAGGGGGCCTACACGAGCAGTACTTC	CASSPGTGGLHEQYF
TRBV4-1	NA	TRBD2	TRBJ2-7	15	TGCGCCAGCAGCCTCCGGACTAGCTTTGGCCACGAGCAGTACTTC	CASSLRTSFGHEQYF
TRBV7-2	NA	NA	TRBJ1-3	14	TGTGCCACCGCCCACGAGTACTCTGGAAACACCATATATTTT	CATAHEYSGNTIYF
TRBV5-8	NA	TRBD1	TRBJ2-3	15	TGTGCCAGCAGCTCCTTACAGGGGTGGACAGATACGCAGTATTTT	CASSSLQGWTDTQYF
TRBV4-3	NA	NA	TRBJ1-2	15	TGCGCCAGCAGCCAAGATTTGCAGGGCGACTATGGCTACACCTTC	CASSQDLQGDYGYTF
TRBV28	NA	NA	TRBJ2-6	16	TGTGCCAGCAGTTCAGGACTGCCTTCAGGGGCCAACGTCCTGACTTTC	CASSSGLPSGANVLTF
TRBV20-1	once	NA	TRBJ2-7	11	TGCAGTGCTCCGGTAACCTACGAGCAGTACTTC	CSAPVTYEQYF
TRBV6-5	NA	NA	TRBJ2-1	14	TGTGCCAGCACCATCGGGGACTCCAACAATGAGCAGTTCTTC	CASTIGDSNNEQFF
TRBV7-9	NA	TRBD2	TRBJ2-7	13	TGTGCCAGCAGCTTCCCGGGGGGGGACGAGCAGTACTTC	CASSFPGGDEQYF
TRBV24-1	NA	NA	TRBJ1-1	13	TGTGCCACCAGTCCCAGGGGTGACACTGAAGCTTTCTTT	CATSPRGDTEAFF
TRBV21-1	few	NA	TRBJ1-3	14	TGTGCCAGCAAAGCAACAGGGGCTGGAAACACCATATATTTT	CASKATGAGNTIYF
TRBV3-1/TRBV3-2	NA	NA	TRBJ2-3	16	TGTGCCAGCAGCCGACGACAGTCTGCCTCCGGAGATACGCAGTATTTT	CASSRRQSASGDTQYF
TRBV4-3	NA	NA	TRBJ1-4	18	TGCGCCAGCAGCCAAGCAAACCAGGGGCACAGAGCTAATGAAAAACTGTTTTTT	CASSQANQGHRANEKLFF
TRBV25-1	NA	NA	TRBJ2-1	14	TGTGCCAGCAGTGAACCCATGACTGGCAATGAGCAGTTCTTC	CASSEPMTGNEQFF
TRBV7-9	few	NA	TRBJ1-1	14	TGTGCCAGCAGCGCGCTACAGGGAAGGACTGAAGCTTTCTTT	CASSALQGRTEAFF
TRBV29-1	NA	NA	TRBJ1-1	14	TGCAGCGTTAGTTGGTCTCAGGGGACCACTGAAGCTTTCTTT	CSVSWSQGTTEAFF
TRBV28	few	NA	TRBJ2-1	12	TGTGCCAGCAGTCCGCTTAGGGGGAAGCAGTTCTTC	CASSPLRGKQFF
TRBV27	NA	NA	TRBJ1-5	14	TGTGCCAGCAGTTTACCGTATAGCAATCAGCCCCAGCATTTT	CASSLPYSNQPQHF
TRBV11-2	NA	TRBD1	TRBJ2-1	16	TGTGCCAGCAGCTTTAGGGCGCAGGGGGAATACAATGAGCAGTTCTTC	CASSFRAQGEYNEQFF
TRBV6-6	NA	NA	TRBJ1-5	14	TGTGCCAGCAGTTACTCAGACACCAATCAGCCCCAGCATTTT	CASSYSDTNQPQHF
TRBV12-3/TRBV12-4	NA	NA	TRBJ2-3	13	TGTGCCAGCAGTTTATATGGCACAGATACGCAGTATTTT	CASSLYGTDTQYF
TRBV4-1	NA	TRBD2	TRBJ2-1	15	TGCGCCAGCAGCCCTGGACTAGCGGGAGCAGGCGAGCAGTTCTTC	CASSPGLAGAGEQFF
TRBV11-2	NA	NA	TRBJ2-7	14	TGTGCCAGCAGCCGAGGGAGTCTTCTCTACGAGCAGTACTTC	CASSRGSLLYEQYF
TRBV28	NA	NA	TRBJ2-7	14	TGTGCCAGCAGTTTCCTCGAGGCTACCTACGAGCAGTACTTC	CASSFLEATYEQYF
TRBV3-1/TRBV3-2	NA	NA	TRBJ2-7	14	TGTGCCAGCAGCCGCGGGACAGTCTCCTACGAGCAGTACTTC	CASSRGTVSYEQYF
TRBV5-6	NA	TRBD1	TRBJ2-2	16	TGTGCCAGCAGCTTGTCCACAGGGGCTAACACCGGGGAGCTGTTTTTT	CASSLSTGANTGELFF
TRBV5-4	once	NA	TRBJ1-1	13	TGTGCCAGCAGCTCCGGAGGGGGAGGGGTAGCTTTCTTT	CASSSGGGGVAFF
TRBV28	few	TRBD1	TRBJ1-1	17	TGTGCCAGCAGTACATATACAGGGGGCATACAGAACACTGAAGCTTTCTTT	CASSTYTGGIQNTEAFF
TRBV28	NA	NA	TRBJ1-6	16	TGTGCCAGCAGCTCTGGGGGGTCCTCCTATAATTCACCCCTCCACTTT	CASSSGGSSYNSPLHF
TRBV28	NA	TRBD1	TRBJ1-1	13	TGTGCCAGCAGTCAATACAGGGGCACTGAAGCTTTCTTT	CASSQYRGTEAFF
TRBV6-5	NA	NA	TRBJ2-1	12	TGTGCCAGCAGCCCCAGGGGGGATGAGCAGTTCTTC	CASSPRGDEQFF
TRBV5-5	once	TRBD1	TRBJ1-4	15	TGTGCCAGCAGCGGGACGACAGGGGGCGGCGAAAAACTGTTTTTT	CASSGTTGGGEKLFF
TRBV19	NA	TRBD1	TRBJ2-2	16	TGTGCCAGTAGTTCAGACAGGGGGCTTTGGACCGGGGAGCTGTTTTTT	CASSSDRGLWTGELFF
TRBV7-8	few	TRBD1	TRBJ2-7	14	TGTGCCAGCAGCTTAGCTGGACAGGGGTACGAGCAGTACTTC	CASSLAGQGYEQYF
TRBV18	NA	NA	TRBJ1-2	14	TGTGCCAGCTCACCACCCACGGGAGGATATGGCTACACCTTC	CASSPPTGGYGYTF
TRBV10-2	NA	NA	TRBJ2-7	12	TGCGCCAGCAGTCAGGACTTTTACGAGCAGTACTTC	CASSQDFYEQYF
TRBV7-8	NA	NA	TRBJ2-3	19	TGTGCCAGCAGCTTAGCGGCCAGCGGGTCCCGTGCTAGCACAGATACGCAGTATTTT	CASSLAASGSRASTDTQYF
TRBV7-8	NA	TRBD2	TRBJ2-2	19	TGTGCCAGCAGCTTCTGGGCCGTTGCTAGCGGCCACAACACCGGGGAGCTGTTTTTT	CASSFWAVASGHNTGELFF
TRBV5-8	NA	NA	TRBJ1-2	14	TGTGCCAGCAGCCGGGATGTGCGCACGCCCGGCTACACCTTC	CASSRDVRTPGYTF